This T cell receptor beta chain was sequenced for a study of identical twins. Only a few counts were recorded for this clonotype. The CDR3 covers 11 residues. The V and J ends lost 3 bases and 6 bases respectively, with 9 bases between them. Germline V lookup: CDR1 SQVTM, CDR2 ANQGSEA. One entry per CDR3 protein, called by TCRdb with MiXCR from the 5' RACE reads. The sample yields under 900,000 distinct CDR3 sequences, over 9% seen once. The data were also submitted as part of a second study, on yellow fever vaccine responses in identical twins.

The sequence was collected from a woman younger than 30 in good health. Sequenced material: PBMCs. The chain is built from TRBV29-1 and TRBJ2-7, with D uncertain. DNA of the CDR3: TGCAGCGTTGATTCGGGTGGCGAGCAGTACTTC. As protein: CSVDSGGEQYF.